This T cell receptor (beta chain) emerged from a study of blood T cell repertoires in COVID-19. As for the study in general: The United States, Italy and Spain were the sources of the acute and convalescent COVID-19 samples. The analysed material was cDNA or gDNA that came from T cells, B-cell-depleted T cells, or PBMCs.

CDR3 length equals 15 residues. V was trimmed by 3 bases and J by 2 bases, leaving 13 bases between them. Germline V gene sequence: CDR1 MDHEN, CDR2 SYDVKM. Authors' data handling: Estimated nucleated cell counts came from reference gene primer amplification. The repertoire was sequenced with immunoSEQ multiplex PCR; TCRdb's copy has only in-frame clones and lacks some. V, J and clone size reflect that table, while D and trimming were determined from the DNA. This table has some 130,000 clones, almost 80% appearing once. The TCR originated in a man in his sixties who had recovered from COVID-19. The sequenced sample consisted of peripheral blood. V is TRBV28 and J is TRBJ1-2; D unresolved. The DNA for the CDR3 is TGTGCCAGCAGTTTTTCGGGCAGCGGGAACTATGGCTACACCTTC. Protein product: CASSFSGSGNYGYTF.